A single sample is the source of the 6 T cell receptor beta chains below, sequenced in a study of identical twins. Using its own MiXCR run on the 5' RACE reads, TCRdb lists one record per CDR3 protein. The sample shows about 530,000 distinct CDR3 sequences, around 22% of them seen only once. This sample also belongs to another study, concerning yellow fever vaccine responses in identical twins.

The sample taken for sequencing was CD4+ T cells sorted from blood. Source of these receptors: a woman between 18 and 29 years old in good health.

This clonotype was detected a few times. The chain uses TRBV24-1 and TRBJ2-1; D not resolved. Per the germline V gene, CDR1 is KGHDR and CDR2 is SFDVKD. The CDR3 loop spans 15 amino acids. V was clipped by 3 bases and J by 2 bases, with 10 bases between them. The chain's CDR3 is CATSDGWGPYNEQFF. Here the CDR3 DNA reads TGTGCCACCAGTGATGGATGGGGTCCCTACAATGAGCAGTTCTTC.

The chain combines TRBV9 with TRBJ2-2; D perhaps matches TRBD2 (5 bases). The CDR3 covers 16 residues. V lost 2 bases and J 8 bases, leaving 19 bases between the germline ends. Germline CDR1 is SGDLS and CDR2 is YYNGEE. CDR3 bases: TGTGCCAGCAGCGTGTTGTTGCGGGCCGGGGATGGGGAGCTGTTTTTT. Amino acid sequence: CASSVLLRAGDGELFF. The entire variable domain, with the rest obtained from reference TRBV9 and TRBJ2-2, is as follows: DSGVTQTPKHLITATGQRVTLRCSPRSGDLSVYWYQQSLDQGLQFLIQYYNGEERAKGNILERFSAQQFPDLHSELNLSSLELGDSALYFCASSVLLRAGDGELFFGEGSRLTVL.

This sequence joins TRBV5-1 and TRBJ1-2; 9 nucleotides align to TRBD1. CDR1 is SGHRS, CDR2 YFSETQ, per germline. The CDR3 is made up of 15 amino acids. Trimming at V came to 0 bases and at J to 4 bases, leaving 4 bases not matched to a gene. The CDR3 protein is CASSLGTGVVYGYTF. In DNA, the CDR3 is TGCGCCAGCAGCTTGGGGACAGGGGTGGTCTATGGCTACACCTTC. Looking up the rest from reference TRBV5-1 and TRBJ1-2 gives the full variable domain: KAGVTQTPRYLIKTRGQQVTLSCSPISGHRSVSWYQQTPGQGLQFLFEYFSETQRNKGNFPGRFSGRQFSNSRSEMNVSTLELGDSALYLCASSLGTGVVYGYTFGSGTRLTVV.

This clonotype was seen only a few times. The chain is built from TRBV24-1 and TRBJ2-3, with TRBD1 identical over 8 bases. Germline V gives CDR1 KGHDR, CDR2 SFDVKD. The CDR3 is made up of 15 amino acids. Losses at the gene ends were 9 bases for V and 4 bases for J; bases not matched to a gene: 11. The CDR3 bases are TGTGCCACCTCTCCCAGGGGGCGGGTCGCAGATACGCAGTATTTT. Its protein product is CATSPRGRVADTQYF.

The rearrangement joins TRBV3-1 to TRBJ1-2; D gene ambiguous. There are 13 residues in the CDR3. Trimming cost V 0 bases and J 4 bases, with 6 bases left between them. Germline V gene lookup returns CDR1 LGHDT and CDR2 YNNKEL (reference sequence). CDR3 DNA sequence: TGTGCCAGCAGCCAAGAAGGGCCCTATGGCTACACCTTC. Translating it yields CASSQEGPYGYTF. Filled out from reference TRBV3-1 and TRBJ1-2, the complete variable domain reads DTAVSQTPKYLVTQMGNDKSIKCEQNLGHDTMYWYKQDSKKFLKIMFSYNNKELIINETVPNRFSPKSPDKAHLNLHINSLELGDSAVYFCASSQEGPYGYTFGSGTRLTVV.

This clonotype appeared a few times. The chain links TRBV10-3 to TRBJ2-3; 12 positions match TRBD2. V gave up 10 bases and J gave up 2 bases; unmatched junction bases: 7. Looked up from germline, CDR1 is ENHRY and CDR2 is SYGVKD. This CDR3 contains 15 residues. The CDR3 DNA follows: TGTGCCACCCAGGGACTAGCGGGCGACACAGATACGCAGTATTTT. Amino acid sequence: CATQGLAGDTDTQYF.